The rows below give T cell receptor beta chains drawn from one sample of a study of blood T cell repertoires in COVID-19. Data came from immunoSEQ multiplex PCR; TCRdb stores just in-frame clones and leaves some out. The sample lists over 200,000 clones, roughly 84% occurring once. Sequencing was performed on PBMCs or T cells enriched from blood (not recorded which). The receptor source for this set is a woman between 40 and 55 years old who had recovered from COVID-19. The CDR3 runs from the conserved cysteine through the conserved F or W. D genes are given only for firm matches. Rows may omit the clone size; those that give it use once, few, many or a size class.

J,D,size,V,CDR3,DNA
TRBJ2-7,NA,NA,TRBV7-9,CASSLEKIQAEQYF,TGTGCCAGCAGCTTAGAAAAGATTCAAGCCGAGCAGTACTTC
TRBJ2-1,TRBD1,NA,TRBV6-1,CASSELTGEFF,TGTGCCAGCAGTGAATTGACAGGGGAGTTCTTC
TRBJ1-5,TRBD1,NA,TRBV29-1,CSVSQGARNQPQHF,TGCAGCGTTTCCCAGGGGGCGAGGAATCAGCCCCAGCATTTT
TRBJ2-1,NA,once,TRBV7-2,CASSLGDRLVRSYNEQFF,TGTGCCAGCAGCTTAGGGGACAGACTAGTTCGCTCCTACAATGAGCAGTTCTTC
TRBJ1-3,NA,NA,TRBV9,CASSVSSGNTIYF,TGTGCCAGCAGCGTATCCAGTGGAAACACCATATATTTT
TRBJ1-2,NA,once,TRBV19,CASRMANNPQTRGYTF,TGTGCCAGTAGGATGGCAAATAATCCTCAAACCCGAGGCTACACCTTC
TRBJ2-1,TRBD2,NA,TRBV5-1,CASSLRTSGSSSYNEQFF,TGCGCCAGCAGCTTAAGGACTAGCGGGAGTAGCTCCTACAATGAGCAGTTCTTC
TRBJ1-6,TRBD1,NA,TRBV27,CASSLFGTGAYNSPLHF,TGTGCCAGCAGTTTATTTGGGACAGGGGCATATAATTCACCCCTCCACTTT
TRBJ2-5,TRBD2,once,TRBV11-2,CASSQLAGGPGQETQYF,TGTGCCAGCAGCCAACTAGCGGGAGGGCCGGGCCAAGAGACCCAGTACTTC
TRBJ2-7,TRBD1,NA,TRBV9,CASSVHPGGPYEQYF,TGTGCCAGCAGCGTACATCCAGGGGGACCCTACGAGCAGTACTTC
TRBJ2-6,NA,NA,TRBV29-1,CSAMDLVSGANVLTF,TGCAGCGCCATGGACTTGGTCTCTGGGGCCAACGTCCTGACTTTC
TRBJ2-5,TRBD1,NA,TRBV4-1,CASSVGQQETQYF,TGCGCCAGCAGCGTGGGACAGCAAGAGACCCAGTACTTC
TRBJ2-7,NA,NA,TRBV28,CASSPRGYEQYF,TGTGCCAGCAGTCCAAGGGGTTACGAGCAGTACTTC
TRBJ2-5,TRBD1,few,TRBV19,CASSIAGTARETQYF,TGTGCCAGTAGTATTGCCGGGACAGCTAGGGAGACCCAGTACTTC
TRBJ1-5,NA,NA,TRBV5-5,CASSLVSRPYQPQHF,TGTGCCAGCAGCTTGGTCTCCAGGCCCTATCAGCCCCAGCATTTT
TRBJ2-2,NA,NA,TRBV6-5,CASSSETVNTGELFF,TGTGCCAGCAGTTCGGAGACAGTGAACACCGGGGAGCTGTTTTTT
TRBJ1-4,TRBD1,few,TRBV28,CASSPPGGRPNEKLFF,TGTGCCAGCAGTCCCCCAGGGGGGCGCCCCAATGAAAAACTGTTTTTT
TRBJ1-5,NA,NA,TRBV28,CASRQPGVGNQPQHF,TGTGCCAGCAGGCAGCCCGGGGTGGGCAATCAGCCCCAGCATTTT
TRBJ2-3,TRBD1,NA,TRBV27,CASSPTGADTQYF,TGTGCCAGCAGTCCAACAGGGGCAGATACGCAGTATTTT
TRBJ2-7,NA,NA,TRBV7-9,CASSRSYEQYF,TGTGCCAGCAGTCGTTCCTACGAGCAGTACTTC
TRBJ1-1,NA,NA,TRBV15,CATSRDAVNTEAFF,TGTGCCACCAGCAGAGACGCGGTGAACACTGAAGCTTTCTTT
TRBJ1-4,TRBD1,NA,TRBV29-1,CSVGRQGGKKLFF,TGCAGCGTTGGTAGACAGGGGGGTAAAAAACTGTTTTTT